This TCR beta chain was observed in a study of CD8 T cells in Susac syndrome. Study-wide findings and caveats: Only a relatively small number of individuals were included in the TCR sequencing and HLA analysis.

RNA amounts of roughly 0.5 to 1 ug underwent reverse transcription with random hexamers. MiXCR, run by TCRdb on the immunoSEQ multiplex PCR reads, gives a single entry per CDR3 protein. The table records 300,000 or so distinct CDR3 sequences, about 91% of them present only once. On this clonotype itself: As yet, its antigen is unknown.

High-throughput TCR beta sequencing covered peripheral CD8+ and CD4+ T cells. Germline V gives CDR1 DFQATT, CDR2 SNEGSKA (reference sequence). Deletions cut 3 bases from V and 6 bases from J, with 14 bases between. The CDR3 extends over 14 amino acids. The chain combines TRBV20-1 with TRBJ1-4, with unresolved D. The clonotype comes from a human donor with multiple sclerosis. Sequenced input: CD4+ T cells from PBMCs. CDR3 DNA sequence: TGCAGTGCTAGGGGTTGGGCCGGATATGAAAAACTGTTTTTT. Its translation is CSARGWAGYEKLFF.